Below are 12 T cell receptor beta chains sequenced from a single sample in a study of identical twins. TCRdb processed the 5' RACE reads anew with MiXCR; each CDR3 protein has one entry. This table holds fewer than 250,000 distinct CDR3 sequences, 15% found once. This sample also appeared in a second study, on T cells expressing NK-cell markers.

The sequenced sample consisted of CD8+ T cells sorted from blood. These receptors came from a woman under 30 in good health.

The chain couples TRBV13 to TRBJ2-1, with TRBD1 matching over 8 bases. The CDR3 totals 18 residues. V gave up 5 bases and J gave up 2 bases; unmatched junction bases: 14. Germline V CDR1 and CDR2: PRHDT, FYEKMQ (reference sequence). CDR3 in DNA: TGTGCCAGCAGCGGACAGGGAGCCAGGGACCGACCCTACAATGAGCAGTTCTTC. Protein sequence: CASSGQGARDRPYNEQFF. The full variable domain, in which reference TRBV13 and TRBJ2-1 provide the parts outside the CDR3, is AAGVIQSPRHLIKEKRETATLKCYPIPRHDTVYWYQQGPGQDPQFLISFYEKMQSDKGSIPDRFSAQQFSDYHSELNMSSLELGDSALYFCASSGQGARDRPYNEQFFGPGTRLTVL.

In this sample, this clonotype turned up a few times. Here the CDR3 reads CASSPGLAGVGNEQFF. The CDR3 DNA sequence: TGTGCCAGCAGTCCGGGACTAGCGGGAGTAGGAAATGAGCAGTTCTTC. The chain employs TRBV27 and TRBJ2-1; 14 bases fit TRBD2. The CDR3 extends over 16 amino acids. The germline V gene has CDR1 MNHEY and CDR2 SMNVEV (reference sequence). The ends lost 5 bases at V and 7 bases at J; junction bases unmatched: 7.

This clonotype was seen only a few times. The chain employs TRBV5-1 and TRBJ1-5; D is possibly TRBD1 (5 bases). Trimming left V 5 bases short and J 6 bases short, with 12 bases between. The CDR3 totals 13 residues. Per the germline V gene, CDR1 is SGHRS and CDR2 is YFSETQ. DNA of the CDR3: TGCGCCAGCAGTCAGGGTTTAGGTCAGCCCCAGCATTTT. This translates into CASSQGLGQPQHF.

This clonotype occurred a few times. This rearrangement joins TRBV25-1 to TRBJ2-7; 9 bases agree with TRBD2. The CDR3 length is 15 residues. The V gene end was trimmed by 4 bases and the J gene end by 1 base; junction bases not matched to a gene: 5. The germline CDR1 and CDR2 sequences are MGHDK and SYGVNS. The CDR3 here is CASSGRSGGSYEQYF. CDR3 bases: TGTGCCAGCAGTGGTAGAAGCGGGGGGTCCTACGAGCAGTACTTC.

V gene TRBV6-5 combines with J gene TRBJ2-1; D unresolved. This CDR3 contains 12 residues. The V gene lost 5 bases and the J gene lost 6 bases, with 8 bases spanning the gap. Germline CDR1 is MNHEY and CDR2 is SVGAGI. DNA for the CDR3: TGTGCCAGCAGTCCGGATGTCAATGAGCAGTTCTTC. Translated: CASSPDVNEQFF.

The chain employs TRBV6-2 or TRBV6-3 and TRBJ1-1; D remains ambiguous. Germline lookup yields CDR1 MNHEY and CDR2 SVGEGT. V lost 6 bases and J 1 base, leaving 6 bases between the germline ends. There are 12 residues in the CDR3. The CDR3 nucleotides are TGTGCCAGCAGCTGGGCGAACACTGAAGCTTTCTTT. Its translation: CASSWANTEAFF.

The chain uses TRBV9 and TRBJ2-7; 7 positions agree with TRBD2. CDR1 is SGDLS, CDR2 YYNGEE, per germline. CDR3 length equals 18 residues. Trimming at V came to 0 bases and at J to 5 bases, leaving 17 bases not matched to a gene. Written as DNA, the CDR3 is TGTGCCAGCAGCGTAGCAGAGTGGACTAGATGGGATGAGGACGAGCAGTACTTC. Its translation: CASSVAEWTRWDEDEQYF.

This clonotype has more than one count but fewer than ten. The genes are TRBV10-1 and TRBJ2-3; 8 bases are a match to TRBD2. Trimming took 6 bases from V and 0 from J; bases not matched to a gene: 8. This CDR3 has 16 amino acids. Germline V lookup: CDR1 WNHNN, CDR2 SYGVQD (reference sequence). The CDR3 nucleotides read TGCGCCAGCAGCCCTACTAGCGGAACGAGCACAGATACGCAGTATTTT. This translates into CASSPTSGTSTDTQYF.

This clonotype was picked up a small number of times. The V gene is TRBV20-1, the J gene TRBJ2-1; TRBD2 agrees at 7 bases. After removal of 6 bases from V and 6 bases from J, the junction contained 5 bases not matched to a gene. The CDR3 spans 12 residues. Germline CDR1 is DFQATT and CDR2 is SNEGSKA (reference sequence). The CDR3 loop reads CSAATSPNEQFF. The CDR3 DNA sequence: TGCAGTGCGGCGACTAGCCCCAATGAGCAGTTCTTC.

The V and J genes are TRBV6-2 or TRBV6-3 and TRBJ2-3; TRBD2 agrees at 10 bases. The CDR3 runs to 20 residues. Germline CDR1 and CDR2: MNHEY and SVGEGT. V dropped 2 bases and J dropped 1; count of bases not matched to a gene: 15. The CDR3 DNA reads TGTGCCAGCAGTTACCTCCGGCTAGCGGGAGTGGGGTCGGGCACAGATACGCAGTATTTT. Its protein product is CASSYLRLAGVGSGTDTQYF.

Only a few counts were recorded for this clonotype. V gene TRBV5-1 combines with J gene TRBJ2-5; D tentatively reads TRBD1 or TRBD2 (5 bases each). This CDR3 comprises 16 residues. The germline CDR1 and CDR2 sequences are SGHRS and YFSETQ. V dropped 2 bases and J dropped 4 bases, with 18 bases sitting between them. This CDR3 reads CASSFRAQGPVETQYF. DNA of the CDR3: TGCGCCAGCAGCTTCAGGGCCCAGGGACCGGTAGAGACCCAGTACTTC.

The chain has TRBV5-6 and TRBJ2-2, with D perhaps TRBD1 or TRBD2 (5 bases each). The CDR3 runs to 18 residues. Germline V gene sequence: CDR1 SGHDT, CDR2 YYEEEE. V was pared by 2 bases and J by 0 bases, with 17 bases between. The CDR3 region is CASSFGAVVRSNTGELFF. CDR3 nucleotides: TGTGCCAGCAGCTTCGGGGCGGTGGTCCGATCGAACACCGGGGAGCTGTTTTTT.